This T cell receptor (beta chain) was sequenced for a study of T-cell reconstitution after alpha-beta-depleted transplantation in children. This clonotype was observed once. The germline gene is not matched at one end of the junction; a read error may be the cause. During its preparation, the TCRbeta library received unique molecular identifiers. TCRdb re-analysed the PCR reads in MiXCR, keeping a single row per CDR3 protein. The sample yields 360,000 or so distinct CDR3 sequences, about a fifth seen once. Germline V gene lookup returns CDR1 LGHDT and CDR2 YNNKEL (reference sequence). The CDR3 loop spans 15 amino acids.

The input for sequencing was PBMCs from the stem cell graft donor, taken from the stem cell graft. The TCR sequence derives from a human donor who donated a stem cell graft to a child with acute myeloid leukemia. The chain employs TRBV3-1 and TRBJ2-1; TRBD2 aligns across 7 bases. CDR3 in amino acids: CAGSPREGTHNEQFF. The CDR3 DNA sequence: TGTGCCGGCAGCCCGAGGGAGGGAACACACAATGAGCAGTTCTTC.